This TCR beta chain derives from a study of regulatory T cells in long-lasting Graves disease. The study's findings and limits: Among samples with persistent disease, TRBV28, TRBJ1-2 and TRBJ2-5 were favored.

At least ten counts were recorded for this clonotype. Its antigen remains unidentified. iRepertoire HTBI primers and Arm-PCR of CDR3 regions built TCR beta libraries. Original methodology: Spanning all samples, the identified segments comprised approximately 57 TRBV and around 13 TRBJ. TCRdb redid the calling of the multiplex PCR reads with MiXCR, one entry per CDR3 protein. These V and J calls are TCRdb output, not the study's own analysis. The sample has roughly 520,000 distinct CDR3 sequences; around 11% are singletons. Germline V gene sequence: CDR1 MNHEY, CDR2 SMNVEV (reference sequence). Trimming took off 6 bases at V and 5 bases at J, with 13 bases between the two ends. The CDR3 is 13 amino acids. Time point described: newly diagnosed GD, antithyroid drugs for less than 3 months. Making the TCR library involved RNA that had been extracted from PBMCs. Each of the patients was recruited from an endocrinology department situated in Xi'an, China.

The same sample was also studied in work on T cells in Graves' hyperthyroidism and ophthalmopathy.

The specimen was peripheral blood mononuclear cells (PBMCs), collected at new diagnosis, from a patient treated with antithyroid drugs. The sequence was obtained from a woman aged 25-40 years with Graves disease. The V and J genes are TRBV27 and TRBJ1-1; possibly TRBD1 for D (5 bases). The CDR3 is CASRAGLLTEAFF. The DNA for the CDR3 is TGTGCCAGCAGGGCAGGGTTGTTGACTGAAGCTTTCTTT.